These T cell receptor beta chains were read from a single sample in a study of blood T cell repertoires in COVID-19. Clones were read by immunoSEQ multiplex PCR, and TCRdb kept only the in-frame ones, dropping some. The sample shows approximately 70,000 clones, roughly 90% of them seen only once. Material: peripheral blood. The receptors here all came from a human donor in a cohort sampled during active COVID-19. CDR3s include the opening cysteine and the closing phenylalanine or tryptophan. A D gene is named only where the DNA matches it firmly. Rows give clone size only sometimes, using once, few, many, or a class for an expanded clone.

clone size,V gene,J gene,D gene,CDR3 DNA,CDR3 protein
.,TRBV11-1,TRBJ1-2,.,TGTGCCAGCAGCTTACGAGGGAATGAGGCTACGGGCGGCTACACCTTC,CASSLRGNEATGGYTF
.,TRBV15,TRBJ2-2,.,TGTGCCACCAGCAGAACCAGTACCCCGAACACCGGGGAGCTGTTTTTT,CATSRTSTPNTGELFF
.,TRBV27,TRBJ1-1,.,TGTGCCAGCAGTTTATTGACAAATCGGAACACTGAAGCTTTCTTT,CASSLLTNRNTEAFF
.,TRBV28,TRBJ2-7,TRBD1,TGTGCCAGCAGTTCCCCCAGGACAGGGAACTCCTACGAGCAGTACTTC,CASSSPRTGNSYEQYF
.,TRBV2,TRBJ2-1,.,TGTGCCAGCAGTGCAGAAGGGGGGGCTTACAATGAGCAGTTCTTC,CASSAEGGAYNEQFF
.,TRBV7-2,TRBJ1-2,.,TGTGCCATCTCTCACGGACCGCGTGGGACTTGGTATGGCTACACCTTC,CAISHGPRGTWYGYTF
.,TRBV19,TRBJ1-2,TRBD1,TGTGCCAGTAGTCTGGGACAGGTGGGATTAGGATATGGCTACACCTTC,CASSLGQVGLGYGYTF
.,TRBV5-1,TRBJ2-7,TRBD2,TGCGCCAGCAGGTTGGGACTAGCGGCCTACGAGCAGTACTTC,CASRLGLAAYEQYF
.,TRBV13,TRBJ2-2,TRBD1,TGTGCCAGCAGCCCACTCACAGGGGGAACGAACACCGGGGAGCTGTTTTTT,CASSPLTGGTNTGELFF
.,TRBV12-3/TRBV12-4,TRBJ2-1,TRBD2,TGTGCCAGCAACGGGGGGAATGAGCAGTTCTTC,CASNGGNEQFF
.,TRBV19,TRBJ2-3,.,TGTGCCAGTAGTATATCAGGGGAAACAGATACGCAGTATTTT,CASSISGETDTQYF
.,TRBV12-3/TRBV12-4,TRBJ1-2,.,TGTGCCAGCAGTTTAGGAGGCCGTGTTCGGTACACCTTC,CASSLGGRVRYTF
.,TRBV7-2,TRBJ2-3,TRBD2,TGTGCCAGCAGCTCTAAGGGACTAGCGGGAAGGGCAGATACGCAGTATTTT,CASSSKGLAGRADTQYF
.,TRBV7-8,TRBJ2-7,TRBD2,TGTGCCAGCAGCTCGGGGACTAGCGGCAACTACGAGCAGTACTTC,CASSSGTSGNYEQYF
.,TRBV7-2,TRBJ2-7,.,TGTGCCAGCAGCCCAGAACAGGTCTCCTACGAGCAGTACTTC,CASSPEQVSYEQYF
.,TRBV5-4,TRBJ2-7,.,TGTGTCAGCAGCCATACGGACAGCTACGAGCAGTACTTC,CVSSHTDSYEQYF
.,TRBV5-4,TRBJ2-7,TRBD2,TGTGCCAGCAGTTCCCTTTTAGCGGGGGCCTCCTACGAGCAGTACTTC,CASSSLLAGASYEQYF
.,TRBV6-5,TRBJ2-1,TRBD2,TGTGCCAGCAGCCAACTAGCGGAGGGCAATGAGCAGTTCTTC,CASSQLAEGNEQFF
.,TRBV29-1,TRBJ2-1,TRBD2,TGCAGCGTGGCAGGGACTAGCGGACTATTCTCCTACAATGAGCAGTTCTTC,CSVAGTSGLFSYNEQFF
once,TRBV5-1,TRBJ2-2,TRBD2,TGCGCCAGCAGCTTGTTGGGACTAGCGGGAGAGTCCGGGGAGCTGTTTTTT,CASSLLGLAGESGELFF
.,TRBV7-9,TRBJ1-6,.,TGTGCCAGCAGCTCGACGGAGGAGTATAATTCACCCCTCCACTTT,CASSSTEEYNSPLHF
.,TRBV7-6,TRBJ1-1,.,TGTGCCAGCAGCCCAGTGCAGGGAGGGCACGCTGAAGCTTTCTTT,CASSPVQGGHAEAFF
once,TRBV5-4,TRBJ2-2,.,TGTGCCAGCAGCTACGTGGGCACGGAGCTGTTTTTT,CASSYVGTELFF
.,TRBV28,TRBJ1-1,.,TGTGCCAGCACCCGGACACCTTTCGACACTGAAGCTTTCTTT,CASTRTPFDTEAFF
.,TRBV5-1,TRBJ2-1,TRBD1,TGCGCCAGCAGCTTGGGCCCACAGGGGGCAGGGAATGAGCAGTTCTTC,CASSLGPQGAGNEQFF
.,TRBV19,TRBJ2-7,.,TGTGCCAGTAGTGAGGGTGTTCATAGCTCCTACGAGCAGTACTTC,CASSEGVHSSYEQYF
few,TRBV5-1,TRBJ1-3,.,TGCGCCAGCAGCCCCGTTGGGGCAGGAAACACCATATATTTT,CASSPVGAGNTIYF